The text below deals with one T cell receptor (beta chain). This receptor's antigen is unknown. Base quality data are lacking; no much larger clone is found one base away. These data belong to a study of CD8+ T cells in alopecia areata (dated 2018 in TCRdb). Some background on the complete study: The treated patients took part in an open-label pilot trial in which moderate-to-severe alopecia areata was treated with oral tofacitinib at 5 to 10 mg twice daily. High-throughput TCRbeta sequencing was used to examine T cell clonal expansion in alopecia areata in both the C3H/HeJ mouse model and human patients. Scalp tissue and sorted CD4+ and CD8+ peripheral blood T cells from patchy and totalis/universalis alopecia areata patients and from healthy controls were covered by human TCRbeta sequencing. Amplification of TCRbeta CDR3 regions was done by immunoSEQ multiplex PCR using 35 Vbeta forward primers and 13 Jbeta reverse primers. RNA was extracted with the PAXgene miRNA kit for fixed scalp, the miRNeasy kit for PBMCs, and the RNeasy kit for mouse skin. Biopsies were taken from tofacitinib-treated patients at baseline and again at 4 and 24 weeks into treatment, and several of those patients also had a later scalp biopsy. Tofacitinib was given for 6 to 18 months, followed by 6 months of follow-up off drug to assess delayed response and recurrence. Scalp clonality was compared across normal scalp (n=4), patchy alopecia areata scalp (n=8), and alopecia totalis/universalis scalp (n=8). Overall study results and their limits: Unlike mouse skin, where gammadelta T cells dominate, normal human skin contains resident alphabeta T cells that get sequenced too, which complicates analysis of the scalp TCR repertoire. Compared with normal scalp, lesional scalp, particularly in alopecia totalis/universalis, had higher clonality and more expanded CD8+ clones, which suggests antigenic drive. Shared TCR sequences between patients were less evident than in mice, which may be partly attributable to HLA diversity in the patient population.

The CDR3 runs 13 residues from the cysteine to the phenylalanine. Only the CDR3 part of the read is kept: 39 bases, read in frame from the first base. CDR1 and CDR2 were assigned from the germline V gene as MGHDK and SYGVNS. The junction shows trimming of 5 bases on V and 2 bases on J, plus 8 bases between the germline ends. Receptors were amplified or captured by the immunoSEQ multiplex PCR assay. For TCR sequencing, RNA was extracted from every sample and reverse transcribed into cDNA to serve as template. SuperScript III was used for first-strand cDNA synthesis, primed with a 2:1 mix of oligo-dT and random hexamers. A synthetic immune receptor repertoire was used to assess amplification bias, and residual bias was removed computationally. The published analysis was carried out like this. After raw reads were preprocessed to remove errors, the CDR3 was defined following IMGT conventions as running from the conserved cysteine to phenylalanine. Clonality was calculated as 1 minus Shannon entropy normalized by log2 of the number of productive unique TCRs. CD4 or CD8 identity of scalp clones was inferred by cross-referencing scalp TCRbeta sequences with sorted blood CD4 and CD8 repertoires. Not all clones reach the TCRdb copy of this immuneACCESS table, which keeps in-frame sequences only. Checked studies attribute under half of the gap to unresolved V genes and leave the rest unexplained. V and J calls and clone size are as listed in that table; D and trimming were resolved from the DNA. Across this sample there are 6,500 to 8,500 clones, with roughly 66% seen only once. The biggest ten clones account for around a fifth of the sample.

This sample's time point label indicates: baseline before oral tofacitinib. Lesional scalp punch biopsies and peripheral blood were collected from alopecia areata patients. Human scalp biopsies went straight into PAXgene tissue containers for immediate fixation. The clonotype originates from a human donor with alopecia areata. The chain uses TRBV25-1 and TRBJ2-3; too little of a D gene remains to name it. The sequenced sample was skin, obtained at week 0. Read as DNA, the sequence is TGTGCCAGCAGTTCTCTGTTCACAGATACGCAGTATTTT. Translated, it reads CASSSLFTDTQYF.